Listed here are 22 T cell receptor beta chains from one sample, sequenced in a study of T-cell memory formation after mild COVID-19. TCRdb re-analysed the 5' RACE reads in MiXCR, keeping a single row per CDR3 protein. This table has roughly 350,000 distinct CDR3 sequences, around 15% appearing once. Sequencing was done on a sample of PBMCs or a T cell subset sorted from them (not recorded which). These receptors originate from a man between 18 and 29 years old who had mild COVID-19 (a few samples of this study predate the infection). Cell type and time point are not known.

The chain is built from TRBV2 and TRBJ2-1; D gene unclear. V was cut by 7 bases and J by 2 bases, with 12 bases left in between. Germline CDR1 reads SNHLY; CDR2 reads FYNNEI. The CDR3 runs 14 residues. CDR3 amino acids: CASTTGPAYNEQFF. The DNA of the CDR3 is TGTGCCAGCACCACCGGGCCAGCCTACAATGAGCAGTTCTTC. The variable domain in full, completed from reference TRBV2 and TRBJ2-1, reads EPEVTQTPSHQVTQMGQEVILRCVPISNHLYFYWYRQILGQKVEFLVSFYNNEISEKSEIFDDQFSVERPDGSNFTLKIRSTKLEDSAMYFCASTTGPAYNEQFFGPGTRLTVL.

This clonotype has only a few counts. The chain carries TRBV2 and TRBJ2-3, with D perhaps matching TRBD2 (5 bases). Germline values: CDR1 SNHLY, CDR2 FYNNEI. V lost 3 bases and J lost 9, with 7 bases in between. This CDR3 region has 11 residues. CDR3 protein: CASSDEGTQYF. CDR3 DNA sequence: TGTGCCAGCAGTGATGAGGGCACGCAGTATTTT.

The V gene is TRBV6-5, the J gene TRBJ1-2; D is unresolved. Germline CDR1 MNHEY, CDR2 SVGAGI. The CDR3 runs 12 residues. V gave up 6 bases and J gave up 10 bases, with 15 bases separating them. As DNA, the CDR3 is TGTGCCAGCAGGCAGAGCCCAGGCATCTACACCTTC. Residues: CASRQSPGIYTF.

This chain's CDR3 is CASSATSGPQETQYF. CDR3 bases: TGTGCCAGCAGCGCCACTAGCGGGCCACAAGAGACCCAGTACTTC. This rearrangement joins TRBV5-5 to TRBJ2-5, with 9 bases identical to TRBD2. In germline, CDR1 is SGHKS, CDR2 YYEKEE (reference sequence). Losses at the gene ends were 4 bases for V and 2 bases for J; bases not matched to a gene: 6. The CDR3 totals 15 residues.

The rearrangement uses TRBV6-2 or TRBV6-3 and TRBJ1-1, with TRBD1 identical over 8 bases. The CDR3 covers 17 residues. Germline V gene data show CDR1 as MNHEY and CDR2 as SVGEGT. After removal of 6 bases from V and 0 bases from J, the junction contained 12 bases not matched to a gene. The CDR3 coding sequence is TGTGCCAGCAGAATGAGGACAGGGATGCTCTTGAACACTGAAGCTTTCTTT. This codes for CASRMRTGMLLNTEAFF.

Only a few counts were recorded for this clonotype. The V and J genes are TRBV7-2 and TRBJ1-6; the match to TRBD1 covers 12 bases. J was trimmed by 4 bases and V by 0 bases; bases with no gene match: 4. The CDR3 is made up of 18 amino acids. The germline gives CDR1 SGHTA, CDR2 FQGNSA. The CDR3 DNA follows: TGTGCCAGCAGCTTAGCCGGGACAGGGGGCTGGTATAATTCACCCCTCCACTTT. This gives the protein CASSLAGTGGWYNSPLHF.

The chain combines TRBV12-3 or TRBV12-4 with TRBJ2-5; D possibly matches TRBD1 or TRBD2 (5 bases each). There are 15 residues in the CDR3. Trimming took off 5 bases at V and 9 bases at J, with 22 bases between the two ends. The CDR3 here is CASSPTGTPREAQYF. The DNA for the CDR3 is TGTGCCAGCAGTCCCACCGGGACCCCCCGCGAGGCCCAGTACTTC.

This clonotype was observed a few times. This chain uses TRBV28 with TRBJ1-5; TRBD1 matches 7 bases. CDR3 length equals 16 residues. The V and J ends lost 7 bases and 2 bases, in that order; junction bases with no gene match: 11. The germline CDR1 and CDR2 sequences are MDHEN and SYDVKM. CDR3 protein: CASTSTGSLGNQPQHF. CDR3 sequence (DNA): TGTGCCAGCACCTCGACAGGGTCTTTAGGCAATCAGCCCCAGCATTTT. Filled out from reference TRBV28 and TRBJ1-5, the complete variable domain reads DVKVTQSSRYLVKRTGEKVFLECVQDMDHENMFWYRQDPGLGLRLIYFSYDVKMKEKGDIPEGYSVSREKKERFSLILESASTNQTSMYLCASTSTGSLGNQPQHFGDGTRLSIL.

The DNA for the CDR3 is TGTGCCTGGAGTGTCGGGGGAACAAGCTACGAGCAGTACTTC. Encoded protein: CAWSVGGTSYEQYF. This chain connects TRBV30 to TRBJ2-7; maybe TRBD2 (6 bases). CDR1 is GTSNPN and CDR2 is SVGIG in the germline V gene (reference sequence). Trimming took off 0 bases at V and 3 bases at J, with 12 bases between the two ends. The CDR3 is 14 amino acids.

There are many counts of this clonotype. The chain carries TRBV29-1 and TRBJ1-1; no clear D gene. The germline CDR1 and CDR2 sequences are SQVTM and ANQGSEA. This CDR3 contains 14 residues. The ends were cut back, 6 bases at V and 1 base at J, with 15 bases in the middle. The DNA for the CDR3 is TGCAGCGTGATAGTCGGCAGGAGGAACACTGAAGCTTTCTTT. It encodes CSVIVGRRNTEAFF.

This rearrangement joins TRBV5-1 to TRBJ1-2, with D maybe TRBD1 (6 bases). The V and J ends lost 1 base and 0 bases respectively, with 10 bases between them. The CDR3 runs to 15 residues. Germline V gives CDR1 SGHRS, CDR2 YFSETQ. CDR3 nucleotide sequence: TGCGCCAGCAGCTTGCTGCCAGGGGCTAACTATGGCTACACCTTC. Translated, it gives CASSLLPGANYGYTF.

The chain is built from TRBV11-2 and TRBJ2-7, with unresolved D. Trimming cost V 3 bases and J 2 bases, with 11 bases left between them. CDR3 length: 14 amino acids. Germline V lookup: CDR1 SGHAT, CDR2 FQNNGV. The DNA for the CDR3 is TGTGCCAGCAGCTTGGGAACAAAGACCTACGAGCAGTACGTC. Translating it yields CASSLGTKTYEQYV.

Written as DNA, the CDR3 is TGCGCCAGCAGCCAACTACCCCCGGGAGTCTCTGGAAACACCATATATTTT. Its translation is CASSQLPPGVSGNTIYF. The chain employs TRBV4-1 and TRBJ1-3; D unresolved. V dropped 2 bases and J dropped 0 bases, with 14 bases sitting between them. Germline CDR1 is MGHRA and CDR2 is YSYEKL. The CDR3 has 17 residues.

The chain couples TRBV25-1 to TRBJ2-2; a possible D gene is TRBD2 (5 bases). CDR1 is MGHDK and CDR2 is SYGVNS in the germline V gene. Trimming took 0 bases from V and 7 from J, leaving 6 bases between them. This CDR3 has 13 residues. The chain's CDR3 is CASSEYRDGELFF. In DNA form, the CDR3 reads TGTGCCAGCAGTGAATATCGGGACGGGGAGCTGTTTTTT.

The chain couples TRBV6-4 to TRBJ2-1, with 12 bases fitting TRBD2. V was clipped by 6 bases and J by 2 bases; unmatched bases: 5. CDR1 and CDR2 from the germline V gene are MRHNA and SNTAGT. This CDR3 region has 16 residues. In DNA form, the CDR3 reads TGTGCCAGCAGCGAGACTAGCGGGGGAACCTACAATGAGCAGTTCTTC. As protein: CASSETSGGTYNEQFF.

The chain employs TRBV4-3 and TRBJ2-5; tentative D call: TRBD1 (6 bases). This CDR3 contains 15 residues. The germline V gene has CDR1 LGHNA and CDR2 YSLEER. Trimming removed 0 bases at V and 6 bases at J, with 14 bases between. The CDR3 nucleotides are TGCGCCAGCAGCCAAGACTGGGACACCCATCAGACCCAGTACTTC. Translating it yields CASSQDWDTHQTQYF.

The sample holds a few counts of this clonotype. V is TRBV30 and J is TRBJ2-7; 7 bases match TRBD1. Germline CDR1 and CDR2: GTSNPN and SVGIG (reference sequence). V trimming: 2 bases; J trimming: 4 bases; junction bases outside the gene matches: 2. The CDR3 totals 12 residues. CDR3 in amino acids: CAWSSQGYEQYF. CDR3 bases: TGTGCCTGGAGTTCACAGGGGTACGAGCAGTACTTC.

This clonotype was observed many times. V and J are TRBV10-3 and TRBJ2-5; TRBD1 might be the D (5 bases). This CDR3 spans 14 amino acids. V gave up 3 bases and J gave up 0 bases, with 8 bases separating them. From germline, CDR1 is ENHRY and CDR2 SYGVKD. CDR3 protein: CAISDRVYQETQYF. The CDR3 DNA reads TGTGCCATCAGTGACAGGGTGTACCAAGAGACCCAGTACTTC.

The chain combines TRBV2 with TRBJ2-2, with 10 bases identical to TRBD1. V was pared by 4 bases and J by 2 bases, with 10 bases of the junction left unmatched. Germline V gene data show CDR1 as SNHLY and CDR2 as FYNNEI. The CDR3 length is 18 residues. The CDR3 sequence is CASSGDRGQGSNTGELFF. In DNA form, the CDR3 reads TGTGCCAGCAGTGGCGACAGGGGGCAAGGAAGCAACACCGGGGAGCTGTTTTTT.

This clonotype showed up many times. V and J are TRBV4-3 and TRBJ2-1; TRBD1 agrees at 8 bases. V lost 4 bases, J lost 9 bases, and 11 bases stayed unmatched. Germline V CDR1 and CDR2: LGHNA, YSLEER. This CDR3 is built from 15 residues. The CDR3 is CASSLGQGYSPEQFF. The CDR3 DNA sequence: TGCGCCAGCAGCCTAGGACAGGGCTACAGCCCTGAGCAGTTCTTC.

The V and J genes are TRBV12-3 or TRBV12-4 and TRBJ2-7, with a possible D match to TRBD1 (5 bases). Trimming shortened V by 8 bases and J by 5 bases, and 13 bases separated the two germline ends. The CDR3 has 12 residues. CDR3 in amino acids: CASSRPGHEQYF. CDR3 sequence (DNA): TGTGCCAGCTCCCGTCCAGGGCACGAGCAGTACTTC.

The V gene is TRBV2, the J gene TRBJ2-5; 10 bases fit TRBD2. Germline lookup yields CDR1 SNHLY and CDR2 FYNNEI. Trimming took 0 bases from V and 2 from J; bases not matched to a gene: 9. This CDR3 region has 18 residues. For the CDR3, the DNA is TGTGCCAGCAGTGAAGCGGCGGGGCTAGCGGGGGAACAAGAGACCCAGTACTTC. This codes for CASSEAAGLAGEQETQYF.